Below, 23 T cell receptor beta chains from the same sample are listed, as sequenced in a study of metastatic and nonmetastatic thyroid tumors. TCRdb re-called the PCR reads through MiXCR. Of approximately 41,000 clones listed, 25% to 30% are singletons. Patients were all untreated before their thyroid surgery. The sequenced sample consisted of blood. The receptor set was obtained from a male donor with papillary thyroid cancer or a benign thyroid nodule (not recorded which). Some clones in this sample may be carry-over from other donors' samples.

This rearrangement joins TRBV6-1 to TRBJ2-7; 13 bases agree with TRBD2. The ends lost 0 bases at V and 4 bases at J; junction bases unmatched: 6. Germline CDR1 is MNHNS and CDR2 is SASEGT. The CDR3 loop spans 17 amino acids. The DNA for the CDR3 is TGTGCCAGCAGTGAAGCGGGGGGACTAGCGGGATGGTACGAGCAGTACTTC. Translating it yields CASSEAGGLAGWYEQYF.

The chain uses TRBV20-1 and TRBJ2-3, with 14 bases aligning to TRBD2. This CDR3 is 14 amino acids long. The ends lost 5 bases at V and 6 bases at J; junction bases unmatched: 4. Germline CDR1 DFQATT, CDR2 SNEGSKA (reference sequence). The CDR3 region is CSAPRLAGGDTQYF. The CDR3, as DNA: TGCAGTGCTCCCCGACTAGCGGGGGGGGATACGCAGTATTTT.

Note on this clone: A read error may account for a junction end that differs from germline. The chain joins TRBV11-2 to TRBJ2-3, with D perhaps being TRBD1 or TRBD2 (5 bases each). Germline CDR1 is SGHAT and CDR2 is FQNNGV. The CDR3 contains 15 residues. The CDR3 spells CAGSLGGHPMDTQYF. Here the CDR3 DNA reads TGTGCCGGCAGCTTAGGAGGACACCCAATGGATACGCAGTATTTT.

This clone was recorded a few times. In DNA form, the CDR3 reads TGTGCCAGCAGCTTCGTGAGTTACAATAGTCAGGGGGCCCGGGAGGAAGGCTACACCTTC. Translated: CASSFVSYNSQGAREEGYTF. V and J are TRBV7-2 and TRBJ1-2; 8 positions agree with TRBD1. The CDR3 has 20 amino acids. The germline V gene encodes CDR1 SGHTA and CDR2 FQGNSA. The ends lost 3 bases at V and 8 bases at J; junction bases unmatched: 26.

This clone was seen many times. V is TRBV7-9 and J is TRBJ2-7, with D unresolved. This CDR3 spans 11 amino acids. The V and J ends lost 2 bases and 2 bases respectively, with 1 base between them. Germline loops: CDR1 SEHNR, CDR2 FQNEAQ (reference sequence). This CDR3 is CASSLTYEQYF. The CDR3 DNA reads TGTGCCAGCAGCTTAACCTACGAGCAGTACTTC.

This clone was counted at least ten times. The CDR3 is CSVEDGNTEAFF. In DNA form, the CDR3 reads TGCAGCGTGGAGGACGGTAACACTGAAGCTTTCTTT. The rearrangement uses TRBV29-1 and TRBJ1-1; D is unresolved. Germline V gene data show CDR1 as SQVTM and CDR2 as ANQGSEA. The CDR3 loop spans 12 amino acids. V was shortened by 6 bases and J by 2 bases, with 10 bases between the two germline ends. The variable domain in full, completed from reference TRBV29-1 and TRBJ1-1, reads SAVISQKPSRDICQRGTSLTIQCQVDSQVTMMFWYRQQPGQSLTLIATANQGSEATYESGFVIDKFPISRPNLTFSTLTVSNMSPEDSSIYLCSVEDGNTEAFFGQGTRLTVV.

This clone was detected only once. This chain connects TRBV20-1 to TRBJ2-1; D gene unclear. The CDR3 consists of 11 residues. With 3 bases removed from V and 8 bases from J, the gap between germline ends came to 8 bases. Germline V gene data show CDR1 as DFQATT and CDR2 as SNEGSKA (reference sequence). DNA of the CDR3: TGCAGTGCTAGTAGAGAGTATGAGCAGTTCTTC. Encoded protein: CSASREYEQFF.

There are many counts of this clone. The CDR3 region is CASSYSMQPGGPQHF. DNA for the CDR3: TGTGCCAGCAGTTACTCGATGCAGCCCGGGGGGCCCCAGCATTTT. J is TRBJ1-5 and V is TRBV6-5; D may be TRBD1 (5 bases). V lost 0 bases, J lost 9 bases, and 15 bases lay in between. The CDR3 spans 15 residues. Germline CDR1 MNHEY, CDR2 SVGAGI.

Only a few counts were recorded for this clone. The chain carries TRBV12-3 or TRBV12-4 and TRBJ2-7; maybe TRBD1 (5 bases). The CDR3 extends over 13 amino acids. Trimming stripped 3 bases from V and 12 bases from J, with 18 bases between. The CDR3 region has the DNA TGTGCCAGCAGTTTGTCTTTTCAGGGCGACCGGTACTTC. Amino acids: CASSLSFQGDRYF.

This clone was observed at least ten times. The rearrangement uses TRBV6-1 and TRBJ1-3; unclear D gene. This CDR3 is built from 13 residues. Trimming left V 2 bases short and J 9 bases short, with 11 bases between. From germline, CDR1 is MNHNS and CDR2 SASEGT. The CDR3 is CASSEQVRGTIYF. DNA of the CDR3: TGTGCCAGCAGTGAACAAGTCCGGGGCACCATATATTTT.

This clone was detected many times. This chain connects TRBV6-1 to TRBJ1-2, with no clear D. Germline values: CDR1 MNHNS, CDR2 SASEGT. This CDR3 is 14 amino acids long. Trimming cost V 0 bases and J 2 bases, with 7 bases left between them. The CDR3 DNA sequence: TGTGCCAGCAGTGAAGCGGCAGAGAACTATGGCTACACCTTC. Translated, it gives CASSEAAENYGYTF.

Sample share makes this clone medium-sized. V and J are TRBV20-1 and TRBJ1-2; a possible D gene is TRBD1 (5 bases). V lost 1 base and J lost 9, with 24 bases in between. The germline V gene has CDR1 DFQATT and CDR2 SNEGSKA (reference sequence). The CDR3 runs 16 residues. The CDR3 DNA follows: TGCAGTGCTAGAGTTCGGGGCAGGGTTTTAGCATTAAGCTACACCTTC. Its translation is CSARVRGRVLALSYTF.

The chain employs TRBV20-1 and TRBJ2-7, with D unclear. The CDR3 contains 11 residues. The ends were cut back, 0 bases at V and 4 bases at J, with 4 bases in the middle. Per germline, CDR1 DFQATT and CDR2 SNEGSKA (reference sequence). CDR3 DNA: TGCAGTGCTAGAGATTGGTACGAGCAGTACTTC. Amino acids: CSARDWYEQYF.

This clone was seen at least ten times. The CDR3 loop reads CASSLTSGEYNEQFF. The DNA of the CDR3 is TGTGCCAGCAGTTTGACTAGCGGGGAGTACAATGAGCAGTTCTTC. The chain has TRBV12-3 or TRBV12-4 and TRBJ2-1; 11 nucleotides match TRBD2. The CDR3 totals 15 residues. V lost 3 bases to trimming and J lost 4 bases; unmatched junction nucleotides: 2.

The V gene is TRBV6-1, the J gene TRBJ2-2, with TRBD1 matching over 7 bases. Germline V gene data show CDR1 as MNHNS and CDR2 as SASEGT. V shed 6 bases, J shed 10 bases, and the junction held 17 bases outside the gene matches. CDR3 length: 16 residues. The CDR3 bases are TGTGCCAGCAGGTTTGGGACAGTGGCCAGCATCGTGGAGCTGTTTTTT. Translated, it gives CASRFGTVASIVELFF.

This clone was seen at least ten times. This chain links TRBV6-1 with TRBJ1-2; D is unresolved. From germline, CDR1 is MNHNS and CDR2 SASEGT. The V end lost 7 bases, the J end lost 5 bases, and 17 bases lay between the germline ends. The CDR3 spans 14 residues. This CDR3 reads CASTPPTGMYGYTF. The CDR3 DNA follows: TGTGCCAGCACCCCCCCCACGGGGATGTATGGCTACACCTTC.

This clone is medium-sized. CDR3 loop: CASSDRRANYGYTF. The CDR3 DNA reads TGTGCCAGCAGTGACAGGCGAGCTAACTATGGCTACACCTTC. V is TRBV6-1 and J is TRBJ1-2; no reliable D call. Trimming pared 3 bases from V and 0 bases from J, leaving 8 bases between. Germline V lookup: CDR1 MNHNS, CDR2 SASEGT. There are 14 residues in the CDR3.

This clone was seen ten or more times. This chain links TRBV6-5 with TRBJ2-7, with 8 bases matching TRBD2. This CDR3 is built from 14 residues. In germline, CDR1 is MNHEY, CDR2 SVGAGI. Trimming at V came to 2 bases and at J to 2 bases, leaving 2 bases not matched to a gene. CDR3 coding DNA: TGTGCCAGCAGTTACAGGCGGGGGGCCTACGAGCAGTACTTC. Amino acids: CASSYRRGAYEQYF.

J is TRBJ1-2 and V is TRBV28; D is unclear. Germline CDR1 is MDHEN and CDR2 is SYDVKM. The CDR3 extends over 13 amino acids. V lost 7 bases and J 5 bases, leaving 14 bases between the germline ends. This chain's CDR3 is CASTRAVTYGYTF. DNA for the CDR3: TGTGCCAGCACCCGAGCGGTGACATATGGCTACACCTTC.

This clone was recorded at least ten times. V gene TRBV29-1 combines with J gene TRBJ1-1; no clear D gene. The V end was cut by 7 bases, the J end by 2 bases, with 14 bases between. Looked up from germline, CDR1 is SQVTM and CDR2 is ANQGSEA. CDR3 length: 13 residues. The CDR3 region has the DNA TGCAGCGCAGCTGGATTTTTAAACACTGAAGCTTTCTTT. Translated, it gives CSAAGFLNTEAFF.

This clone appeared many times. Its ends do not fully match the called genes, so a read error is possible. The CDR3 region has the DNA TGTGCTAGCAGCTTAGGGACAGCCTACGAGCAGTACTTC. Translated, it gives CASSLGTAYEQYF. The genes are TRBV7-7 and TRBJ2-7; 7 bases fit TRBD1. The CDR3 has 13 residues. From germline, CDR1 is SSHAT and CDR2 FNYEAQ (reference sequence).

This clone was seen only a few times. The J gene is TRBJ1-5, the V gene TRBV28; 8 nucleotides align to TRBD1. V shed 7 bases and J 3 bases; nucleotides not matched to a gene: 5. Per germline, CDR1 MDHEN and CDR2 SYDVKM. The CDR3 loop spans 14 amino acids. This CDR3 reads CASINRGINQPQHF. The CDR3, as DNA: TGTGCCAGCATTAACAGGGGGATCAATCAGCCCCAGCATTTT.

This clone came up many times. The J gene is TRBJ2-5, the V gene TRBV6-8; TRBD2 matches 11 bases. There are 15 residues in the CDR3. The V gene's germline CDR1 is MNHGY and CDR2 SAAAGT. Trimming at V came to 6 bases and at J to 5 bases, leaving 8 bases not matched to a gene. The CDR3 spells CASRRPSGGPETQYF. As DNA, the CDR3 is TGTGCCAGCAGACGCCCTAGCGGGGGGCCCGAGACCCAGTACTTC.